The entry below gives a single TCR beta chain sequence along with its context. This clonotype was observed a handful of times. Its binding antigen is unknown. Per-base quality was not reported, and no clone a single base away is much larger than it. This sample was included in a study of T cells in Graves' hyperthyroidism and ophthalmopathy (dated by TCRdb to about 2019). In terms of the full investigation: Peripheral blood was sampled at the time of initial diagnosis, prior to any treatment. To identify distinguishing TCR V-J signatures, a discovery cohort of 100 or so patients was used, comprising 43 with Graves' ophthalmopathy and approximately 58 with stable Graves' hyperthyroidism. Whether ophthalmopathy could be predicted prospectively was tested in an independent validation cohort made up of 18 to 20 hyperthyroidism patients plus 17 patients who later progressed to ophthalmopathy. The roughly 91 discovery patients were randomly divided into training and test sets at a 7:3 ratio. In addition, the study compared T-cell repertoires in thyroid tissue and in blood from roughly 6 Graves' hyperthyroidism patients. After blood sampling, hyperthyroidism patients were treated with methimazole at a starting dose of 30 mg daily, and ophthalmopathy patients were treated with high-dose intravenous methylprednisolone. According to the paper, TCR Vbeta CDR3 sequencing was carried out on some 140 peripheral blood samples, which came from more than 40 ophthalmopathy, around 74 hyperthyroidism and roughly 17 progressor patients.

The trim is 6 bases for V and 0 bases for J, with a gap of 15 bases between the germline ends. From the cysteine up to the phenylalanine, the CDR3 has a length of 16 residues. The only DNA kept is the CDR3, 48 bases in frame from the first base. Sequences MDHEN (CDR1) and SYDVKM (CDR2) are obtained from the germline V gene. Ophthalmopathy patients had moderately to severely active disease, with a Clinical Activity Score of 3 or more, a NOSPECS grade of 4 or more, and a disease duration of less than 3 months. Any patient with an uncontrolled infection, another autoimmune disease, pregnancy or lactation was excluded. Diagnoses were established on the basis of clinical symptoms, serum thyroxine and TRAb, thyroid ultrasound, and orbital computed tomography. Ficoll-Paque density gradient centrifugation was used to isolate PBMCs from approximately 10 ml of fresh peripheral blood. Total RNA was extracted using Trizol reagent, and RNA quality was assessed on an Agilent 2100 Bioanalyzer.

What the study reported, not specific to this receptor: In validation, the model predicted progression to ophthalmopathy with 55% to 71% sensitivity and around 72% specificity, a median of around 6.6 months before onset. Blood samples also contained most of the expanded thyroid clonotypes (frequency above 0.001), which suggests that blood repertoires may reflect thyroid immune responses. Ophthalmopathy was separated from stable hyperthyroidism by a 13 V-J signature model, with over 85% sensitivity and approximately 84% specificity obtained in cross-validation and 80%/75% obtained in testing. No statistical method was used to set the sample size in advance, and investigators knew the group allocation.

The TCR beta CDR3 regions were amplified from the RNA transcripts. A first-round RT-PCR of the TCR CDR3 used the HTBI primer set with the Qiagen OneStep RT-PCR kit. Libraries were constructed in a second round of multiplex PCR, after which size selection and purification were carried out. The libraries were sequenced on an Illumina HiSeq2000 using paired-end 100 bp reads. The published analysis was carried out like this. SOAPnuke was used to process the raw data, throwing out any read that contained adapters or uncalled bases, had a mean Phred below 15, or lacked an exact constant-primer or identifier match. COPE v1.2.5 was used to merge the high-quality paired reads, and each unique nucleotide sequence was defined as a clonotype. MiTCR v1.1 was used to align clonotypes to the IMGT TRBV, TRBD and TRBJ reference segments. The analysis was restricted to V-J combinations with a frequency above 0.0001, which together covered 98% to 99.2% of the repertoires. The TCS score was defined as F50 (clonal expansion) divided by E x V (chaos), with BLOSUM62-based TCRdist calculated between CDR3 peptides within each V-J. Welch's t-statistics and random forest reduced roughly 530 V-J features to under 15, which were used in a naive Bayes classifier (R e1071). The similarity between thyroid and blood repertoires was quantified using the Morisita-Horn index. TCRdb handled the public reads itself, with Q25 trimming in fastp and clone calling in MiXCR, and kept productive beta chains. Every entry covers one CDR3 protein and lists the most common genes and DNA from its rows. The V and J calls and clone size come from TCRdb's table, not from the authors' own analysis. For this sample there are about 59,000 distinct CDR3 sequences; roughly 58% appear just once. The ten largest clones add up to about 3.6% of the sample.

Sequenced input: blood. The sequence links TRBV28 to TRBJ2-4; the D gene is tentatively TRBD1 or TRBD2, each matching 5 bases. This receptor was identified in a woman aged 55-70 years with Graves' ophthalmopathy. The CDR3 region reads CASRGIGALAKNIQYF. Read as DNA, the sequence is TGTGCCAGCAGAGGTATCGGGGCTCTAGCCAAAAACATTCAGTACTTC. The CDR3, completed at both ends by the reference TRBV28 and TRBJ2-4 genes, gives the full variable domain DVKVTQSSRYLVKRTGEKVFLECVQDMDHENMFWYRQDPGLGLRLIYFSYDVKMKEKGDIPEGYSVSREKKERFSLILESASTNQTSMYLCASRGIGALAKNIQYFGAGTRLSVL.